The subject of this entry is one T cell receptor beta chain. In the study's own analysis: Nucleated cell number was recorded as an estimate derived from reference gene primer amplification. Profiling relied on immunoSEQ multiplex PCR, and the TCRdb table lists in-frame clones only, not all of them. V and J calls and clone size come straight from that table; D and trimming were deduced from the DNA. The sample yields about 190,000 clones, approximately 91% seen once. This sample is part of a study of blood T cell repertoires in COVID-19. Study details: Donors in the United States, Italy and Spain gave samples during acute or convalescent COVID-19. T cells, B-cell-depleted T cells, or PBMCs provided the cDNA or gDNA that served as material.

Losses at the gene ends were 9 bases for V and 7 bases for J; bases not matched to a gene: 8. The CDR3 is made up of 13 amino acids. The germline V gene encodes CDR1 LNHDA and CDR2 SQIVND (reference sequence). Specimen: peripheral blood. The J gene is TRBJ2-2, the V gene TRBV19; 7 bases agree with TRBD1. This sequence originates from a man aged 18 to 30 with active or convalescent COVID-19. The CDR3 DNA sequence: TGTGCCAGCATAGACAGGGCCGACGGGGAGCTGTTTTTT. Translated, it gives CASIDRADGELFF.